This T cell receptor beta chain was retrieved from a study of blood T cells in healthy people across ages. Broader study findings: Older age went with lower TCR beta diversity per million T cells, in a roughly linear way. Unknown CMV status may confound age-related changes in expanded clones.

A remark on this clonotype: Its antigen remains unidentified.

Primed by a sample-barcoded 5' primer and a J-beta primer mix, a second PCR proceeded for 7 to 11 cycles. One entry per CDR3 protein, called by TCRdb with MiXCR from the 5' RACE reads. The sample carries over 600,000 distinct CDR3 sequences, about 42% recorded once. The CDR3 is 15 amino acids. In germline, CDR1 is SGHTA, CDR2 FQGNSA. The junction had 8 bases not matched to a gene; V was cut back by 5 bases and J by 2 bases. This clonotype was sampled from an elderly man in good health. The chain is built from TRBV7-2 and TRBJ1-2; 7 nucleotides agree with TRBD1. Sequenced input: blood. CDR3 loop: CASSLNPDRNYGYTF. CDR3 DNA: TGTGCCAGCAGCCTGAACCCGGACAGGAACTATGGCTACACCTTC.